This TCR beta chain is from a study of blood T cell repertoires in COVID-19. On the study more broadly: Samples representing acute and convalescent COVID-19 were sourced from the United States, Italy and Spain. Nucleic acid was either cDNA or gDNA, and it came from T cells, B-cell-depleted T cells, or PBMCs.

Under the authors' procedure: Amplification of reference gene primers provided the estimated nucleated cell counts. Sequencing was performed with immunoSEQ multiplex PCR; in TCRdb, only in-frame clones are kept and a portion is missing. V and J calls plus clone size are reproduced from that table; the DNA served to infer D and trimming. This sample yields around 330,000 clones, of which approximately 87% are seen a single time; roughly 4% belongs to the top ten. The clonotype was recovered from a woman between 50 and 59 years old with active or convalescent COVID-19. Sequenced material: peripheral blood.

Here the CDR3 DNA reads TGTGCCAGCAGCCAGGGGAATAGCAATCAGCCCCAGCATTTT. Its translation is CASSQGNSNQPQHF. The V and J genes are TRBV6-2 or TRBV6-3 and TRBJ1-5; tentatively, D is TRBD1 (6 bases). The CDR3 loop spans 14 amino acids. Looked up from germline, CDR1 is MNHEY and CDR2 is SVGEGT. The V and J ends lost 6 bases and 0 bases respectively, with 9 bases between them.